Sequencing of this T cell receptor (beta chain) was carried out in a study of vaccination and CD4 T cells after COVID-19. Study-level information: Researchers treated cells with overlapping spike peptides taken from SARS-CoV-2, HCoV-NL63, HCoV-OC43 and HCoV-229E.

Described treatment: roughly 11-day PBMC culture with coronavirus spike peptide pools or control peptides (ViraFEST assay). The Oncomine TCR Beta short-read assay was applied to DNA of cultured CD4+ T cells. Each CDR3 protein gets one entry after TCRdb re-called the PCR reads with MiXCR. The table shows around 10,000 distinct CDR3 sequences, with roughly two fifths occurring only once. In regard to this clonotype: Its antigen remains unknown.

The origin of this receptor is a human donor who had recovered from COVID-19. Sequenced material: CD4+ T cells from blood, cultured in vitro.

The CDR3 nucleotides read TGCGCCAGCAGCCAGGCCGGGACAGGGGAAGGGTATGGCTACACCTTC. Protein sequence: CASSQAGTGEGYGYTF. The J gene is TRBJ1-2, the V gene TRBV4-3; 10 positions agree with TRBD1. This CDR3 contains 16 residues. The V gene end was trimmed by 3 bases and the J gene end by 5 bases; junction bases not matched to a gene: 9. CDR1 is LGHNA and CDR2 is YSLEER in the germline V gene.